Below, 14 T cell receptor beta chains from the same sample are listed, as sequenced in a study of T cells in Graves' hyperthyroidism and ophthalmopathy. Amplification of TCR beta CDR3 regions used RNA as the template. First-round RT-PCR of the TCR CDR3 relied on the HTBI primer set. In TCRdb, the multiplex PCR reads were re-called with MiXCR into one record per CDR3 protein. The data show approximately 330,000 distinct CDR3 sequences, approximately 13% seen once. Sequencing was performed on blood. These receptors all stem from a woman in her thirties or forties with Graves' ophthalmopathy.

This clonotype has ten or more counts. CDR3 nucleotides: TGTGCCAGCAGTTTCGGGCCTTCTGGGGCCAACGTCCTGACTTTC. Residues: CASSFGPSGANVLTF. V gene TRBV12-3 or TRBV12-4 combines with J gene TRBJ2-6; no reliable D call. The CDR3 extends over 15 amino acids. Trimming took 3 bases from V and 1 from J, leaving 7 bases between them.

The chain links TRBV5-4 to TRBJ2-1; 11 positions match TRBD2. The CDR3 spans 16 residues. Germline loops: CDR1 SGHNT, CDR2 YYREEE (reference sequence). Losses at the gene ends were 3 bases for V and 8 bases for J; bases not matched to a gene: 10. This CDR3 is CASSSLGASGRHEQFF. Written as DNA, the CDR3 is TGTGCCAGCAGCTCGCTGGGGGCTAGCGGGAGGCATGAGCAGTTCTTC. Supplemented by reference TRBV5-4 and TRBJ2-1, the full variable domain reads ETGVTQSPTHLIKTRGQQVTLRCSSQSGHNTVSWYQQALGQGPQFIFQYYREEENGRGNFPPRFSGLQFPNYSSELNVNALELDDSALYLCASSSLGASGRHEQFFGPGTRLTVL.

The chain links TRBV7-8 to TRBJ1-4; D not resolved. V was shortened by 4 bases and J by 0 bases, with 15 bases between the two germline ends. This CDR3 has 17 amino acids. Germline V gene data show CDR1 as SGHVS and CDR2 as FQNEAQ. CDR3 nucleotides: TGTGCCAGCAGCTCTAGGACGAAGATTGCAACTAATGAAAAACTGTTTTTT. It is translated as CASSSRTKIATNEKLFF.

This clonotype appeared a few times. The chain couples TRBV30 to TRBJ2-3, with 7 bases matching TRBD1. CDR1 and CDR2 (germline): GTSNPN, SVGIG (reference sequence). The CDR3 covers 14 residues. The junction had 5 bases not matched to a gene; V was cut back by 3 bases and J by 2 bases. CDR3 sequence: CAWSDRAITDTQYF. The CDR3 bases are TGTGCCTGGAGCGACAGGGCTATCACAGATACGCAGTATTTT.

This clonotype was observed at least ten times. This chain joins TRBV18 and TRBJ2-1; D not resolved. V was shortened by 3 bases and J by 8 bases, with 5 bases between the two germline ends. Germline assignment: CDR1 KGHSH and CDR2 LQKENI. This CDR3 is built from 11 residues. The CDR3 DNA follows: TGTGCCAGCTCACCGCTCGATGAGCAGTTCTTC. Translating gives CASSPLDEQFF.

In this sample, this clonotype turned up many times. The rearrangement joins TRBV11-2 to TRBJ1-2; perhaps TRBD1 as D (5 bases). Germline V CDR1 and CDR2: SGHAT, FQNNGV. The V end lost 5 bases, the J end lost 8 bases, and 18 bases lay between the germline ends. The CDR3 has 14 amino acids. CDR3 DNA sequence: TGTGCCAGCAGCCCCTCCGGGACCCTAGGAGGCTACACCTTC. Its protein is CASSPSGTLGGYTF.

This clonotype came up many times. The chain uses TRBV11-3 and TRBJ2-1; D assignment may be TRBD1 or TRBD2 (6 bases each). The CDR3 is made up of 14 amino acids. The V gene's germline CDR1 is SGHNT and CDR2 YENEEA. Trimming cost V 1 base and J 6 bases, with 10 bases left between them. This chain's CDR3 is CASSLVRGRNEQFF. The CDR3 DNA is TGTGCCAGCAGCTTAGTCCGGGGGCGCAATGAGCAGTTCTTC. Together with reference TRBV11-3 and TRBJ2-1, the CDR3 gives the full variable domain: EAGVVQSPRYKIIEKKQPVAFWCNPISGHNTLYWYLQNLGQGPELLIRYENEEAVDDSQLPKDRFSAERLKGVDSTLKIQPAELGDSAVYLCASSLVRGRNEQFFGPGTRLTVL.

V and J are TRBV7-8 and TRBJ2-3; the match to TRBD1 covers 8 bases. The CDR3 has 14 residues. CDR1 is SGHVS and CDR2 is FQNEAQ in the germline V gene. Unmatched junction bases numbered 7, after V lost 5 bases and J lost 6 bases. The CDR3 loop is CASSLGQGLDTQYF. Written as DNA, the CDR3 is TGTGCCAGCAGCCTAGGACAGGGTCTGGATACGCAGTATTTT. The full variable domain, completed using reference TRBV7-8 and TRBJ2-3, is GAGVSQSPRYKVAKRGQDVALRCDPISGHVSLFWYQQALGQGPEFLTYFQNEAQLDKSGLPSDRFFAERPEGSVSTLKIQRTQQEDSAVYLCASSLGQGLDTQYFGPGTRLTVL.

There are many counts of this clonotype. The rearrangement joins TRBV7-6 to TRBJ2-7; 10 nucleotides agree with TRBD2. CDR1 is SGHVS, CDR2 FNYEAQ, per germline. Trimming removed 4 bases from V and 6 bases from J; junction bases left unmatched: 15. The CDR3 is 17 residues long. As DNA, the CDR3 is TGTGCCAGCAGCTCCCAACAAGCCGGGACTAGCGAGCTCGAGCAGTACTTC. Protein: CASSSQQAGTSELEQYF.

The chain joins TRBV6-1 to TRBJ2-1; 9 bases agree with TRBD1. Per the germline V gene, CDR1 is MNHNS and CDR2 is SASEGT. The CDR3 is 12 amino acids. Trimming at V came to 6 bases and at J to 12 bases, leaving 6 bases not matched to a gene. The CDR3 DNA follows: TGTGCCAGCAGAGGGGACAGGGTAGTGCAGTTCTTC. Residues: CASRGDRVVQFF.

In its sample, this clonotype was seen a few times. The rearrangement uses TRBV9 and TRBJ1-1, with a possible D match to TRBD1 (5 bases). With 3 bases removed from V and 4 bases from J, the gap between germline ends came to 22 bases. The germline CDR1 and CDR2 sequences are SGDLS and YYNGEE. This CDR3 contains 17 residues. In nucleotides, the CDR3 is TGTGCCAGCAGCGCGCATTCCGGGACCCAGGCGGGCACTGAAGCTTTCTTT. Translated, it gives CASSAHSGTQAGTEAFF.

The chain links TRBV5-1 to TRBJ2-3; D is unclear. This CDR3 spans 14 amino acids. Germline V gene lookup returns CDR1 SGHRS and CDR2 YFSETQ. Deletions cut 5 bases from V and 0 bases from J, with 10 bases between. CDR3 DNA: TGCGCCAGCAGAGGTGGCAGAAGCACAGATACGCAGTATTTT. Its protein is CASRGGRSTDTQYF.

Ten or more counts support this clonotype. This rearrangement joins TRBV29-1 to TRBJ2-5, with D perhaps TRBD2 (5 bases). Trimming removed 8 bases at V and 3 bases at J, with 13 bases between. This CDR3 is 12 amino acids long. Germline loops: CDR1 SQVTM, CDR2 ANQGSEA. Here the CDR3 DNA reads TGCAGCACTGGACTTATTGAAGAGACCCAGTACTTC. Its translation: CSTGLIEETQYF.

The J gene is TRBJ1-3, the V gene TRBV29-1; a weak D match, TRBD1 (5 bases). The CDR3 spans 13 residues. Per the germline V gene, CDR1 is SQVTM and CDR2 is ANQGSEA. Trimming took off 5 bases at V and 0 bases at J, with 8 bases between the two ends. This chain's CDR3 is CSVRDFSGNTIYF. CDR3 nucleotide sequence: TGCAGCGTTCGGGACTTCTCTGGAAACACCATATATTTT. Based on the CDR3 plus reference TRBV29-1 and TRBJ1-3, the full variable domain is SAVISQKPSRDICQRGTSLTIQCQVDSQVTMMFWYRQQPGQSLTLIATANQGSEATYESGFVIDKFPISRPNLTFSTLTVSNMSPEDSSIYLCSVRDFSGNTIYFGEGSWLTVV.